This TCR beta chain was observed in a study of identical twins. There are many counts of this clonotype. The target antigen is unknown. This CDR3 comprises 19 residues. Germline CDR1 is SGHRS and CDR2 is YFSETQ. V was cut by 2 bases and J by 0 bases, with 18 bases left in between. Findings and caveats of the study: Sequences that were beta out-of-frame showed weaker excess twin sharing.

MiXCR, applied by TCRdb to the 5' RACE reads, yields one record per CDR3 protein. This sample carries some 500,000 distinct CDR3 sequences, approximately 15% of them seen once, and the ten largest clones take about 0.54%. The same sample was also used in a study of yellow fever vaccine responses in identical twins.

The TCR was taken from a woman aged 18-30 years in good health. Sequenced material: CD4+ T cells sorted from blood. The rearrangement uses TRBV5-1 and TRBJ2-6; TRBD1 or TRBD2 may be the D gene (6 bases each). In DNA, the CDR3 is TGCGCCAGCAGCTTTGGAGGGTGGGGGCTAACCTCTGGGGCCAACGTCCTGACTTTC. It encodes CASSFGGWGLTSGANVLTF.